This T cell receptor (beta chain) was captured in a study of radiation and T cells in renal cell carcinoma (dated by TCRdb to 2018 to 2021). Some background on the complete study: TCR beta sequencing covered some 55 samples in total, comprising some 25 tumors and around 27 peripheral blood samples. The final blood draw was performed at 4 weeks after radiation, at the same time as nephrectomy. Across all 50 or so samples, 4 million or so unique CDR3 nucleotide sequences encoding 2,658,974 unique CDR3 amino acid sequences were identified. What the research found in general, with its limitations: In blood, the top tumor clonotypes increased from baseline to 2 weeks after radiation and then shrank by 4 weeks, which suggests a temporary expansion of tumor-resident clones. Because no pretreatment tumor biopsies were available, whether clonotypes were present in the tumor at baseline could not be determined. Changes in the blood repertoire were not tracked past 4 weeks after treatment. Because the trial had a single-armed design, the trial could not examine how radiation dose or scheduling affected the TCR repertoire.

The CDR3 runs 16 residues from the cysteine to the phenylalanine. Only the CDR3 region is kept as DNA, spanning 48 bases read in frame from base 1. From the germline V gene, CDR1 is SGHRS and CDR2 is YFSETQ. A distance of 14 bases separates the germline ends of V and J, which lose 0 bases and 4 bases respectively. As for this clone: Its antigen is unknown. No qualities accompany the bases; no much larger clone lies one base away.

The immunoSEQ kit was used, according to the manufacturer's recommendations, to generate TCR beta libraries from genomic DNA. To prepare the libraries, a first multiplex PCR with proprietary primers was run, followed by a second PCR that added unique barcodes, and a bead cleanup was done after each round. A positive control reaction and a negative control reaction, both provided in the kit, were run with every batch of samples. The final libraries were assessed on an Agilent 4200 TapeStation D1000 ScreenTape, pooled by volume, and quantified by qPCR. Sequencing ran on an Illumina NextSeq500 with a MidOutput 150-cycle cartridge, using 156 Read1 and 15 Index1 cycles with kit custom primers. The pooled library was loaded at 1.0 pM, and about 19% PhiX control was spiked in. The paper's processing steps were these. Vendor-processed data were analyzed in R, with a clonotype defined as all T cells sharing the same CDR3 nucleotide sequence. For clone abundance analyses, frequencies were normalized to the 10,000 most abundant clones in each sample. Public T cell clones, averaging fewer than five per sample, were removed before analysis. An abundance difference of at least 32-fold between compartments was the criterion for calling clonotypes tumor-enriched or baseline blood-enriched. A beta-binomial differential abundance model was used to identify clonotypes that expanded or contracted between blood time points. Similarity between tumor and blood repertoires was quantified using the Baroni-Urbani and Buser coefficient, and groups were compared with two-tailed Wilcoxon tests in R. TCRdb re-hosts the immuneACCESS table, in-frame sequences only. Its copies lack some clones; in the studies checked, an unresolved V gene accounts for under half of them, and the cause for the rest is not known. V and J calls and clone size are those listed in that table; D and trimming were worked out from the DNA. The sample table lists some 43,000 clones, 70% to 85% of them with a count of one. 27% of the sample rests with the top ten.

The sample's time point label is to be understood as: blood 4 weeks post-SBRT, at nephrectomy. The treatment or condition label of this sample denotes: 15 Gy SBRT to primary tumor, nephrectomy 4 weeks later. Samples were obtained from a clinical trial, in which 15 Gy stereotactic body radiation therapy was delivered to primary renal cell carcinomas and nephrectomy was performed 4 weeks later. To follow tumor-enriched clonotypes, peripheral blood was collected serially from radiation-treated patients at baseline and again at 2 weeks and 4 weeks after SBRT. Renal cell carcinoma with clear cell pathology was present in all patients. The QIAamp DNA Blood Mini Kit (Qiagen) was used to prepare genomic DNA for TCR sequencing. The analyses included only samples that passed all quality control checks.

The receptor's source is a woman in her seventies with renal cell carcinoma. Sequencing was performed on blood, taken from a patient whose treatment included radiotherapy and nephrectomy. The chain is made from TRBV5-1 and TRBJ2-1, with an unclear D gene assignment. CDR3 region: CASSLANTAQYNEQFF. The DNA sequence reads TGCGCCAGCAGCTTGGCGAACACAGCACAGTACAATGAGCAGTTCTTC.